These 14 T cell receptor beta chains were all obtained from the same sample, sequenced in a study of blood T cells in healthy people across ages. Combining a sample-barcoded 5' primer with a J-beta primer mix, a second PCR ran for about 6 to 11 cycles. TCRdb called the 5' RACE reads again in MiXCR, with one record for every CDR3 protein. The profile covers about 1.4 million distinct CDR3 sequences, with roughly 60% appearing a single time and over 5% taken by the ten largest. Sequencing was done on a sample of blood. The receptor source for this set is a young man in good health.

V is TRBV6-5 and J is TRBJ2-7; D might be TRBD1 or TRBD2, each matching 5 bases. V was cut by 4 bases and J by 7 bases, with 14 bases left in between. CDR3 size: 13 residues. Germline V gives CDR1 MNHEY, CDR2 SVGAGI. The DNA of the CDR3 is TGTGCCAGCAGTTGGGACCTCTACAATGAGCAGTACTTC. Translated: CASSWDLYNEQYF.

The chain has TRBV20-1 and TRBJ2-1, with 9 bases lining up with TRBD1. V was clipped by 4 bases and J by 9 bases; unmatched bases: 13. Germline CDR1 and CDR2: DFQATT and SNEGSKA (reference sequence). The CDR3 covers 15 residues. CDR3 residues: CSAKKAPGQGGEQFF. In nucleotides, the CDR3 is TGCAGTGCTAAGAAGGCTCCGGGACAGGGAGGTGAGCAGTTCTTC.

The chain is built from TRBV10-3 and TRBJ1-1; TRBD1 matches at 7 bases. Trimming took 6 bases from V and 3 from J; bases not matched to a gene: 7. This CDR3 is built from 14 residues. Germline V gene lookup returns CDR1 ENHRY and CDR2 SYGVKD. In DNA form, the CDR3 reads TGTGCCATCAGCCTACAGGGGAGGGACACTGAAGCTTTCTTT. Translation: CAISLQGRDTEAFF.

This clonotype has only a few counts. V usage is TRBV25-1 and J usage is TRBJ2-3, with 9 bases matching TRBD1. This CDR3 comprises 13 residues. Trimming at V came to 8 bases and at J to 6 bases, leaving 6 bases not matched to a gene. Germline V lookup: CDR1 MGHDK, CDR2 SYGVNS. The CDR3 DNA is TGTGCCAGCCGGGACAGGGCAACCGATACGCAGTATTTT. Its translation: CASRDRATDTQYF.

This clonotype was counted between two and nine times. The rearrangement joins TRBV10-3 to TRBJ1-4; TRBD1 matches at 9 bases. The CDR3 spans 14 residues. With V trimmed by 6 bases and J by 7 bases, 6 bases remained unmatched. Looked up from germline, CDR1 is ENHRY and CDR2 is SYGVKD. The CDR3 DNA sequence: TGTGCCATCAGGGCGGGACAGGGAAGTGAAAAACTGTTTTTT. Translated: CAIRAGQGSEKLFF.

This clonotype was observed a handful of times. This chain joins TRBV6-5 and TRBJ2-3; D call uncertain. Per germline, CDR1 MNHEY and CDR2 SVGAGI. V gave up 0 bases and J gave up 1 base, with 8 bases separating them. This CDR3 comprises 15 residues. CDR3 nucleotide sequence: TGTGCCAGCAGTTACTCGGTGGGTGGCACAGATACGCAGTATTTT. Residues: CASSYSVGGTDTQYF.

V gene TRBV29-1 combines with J gene TRBJ2-2; no definite D call. Trimming stripped 7 bases from V and 1 base from J, with 13 bases between. The germline CDR1 and CDR2 sequences are SQVTM and ANQGSEA. The CDR3 is 14 residues long. DNA of the CDR3: TGCAGCGGTTCCCTCTCTCTGAACACCGGGGAGCTGTTTTTT. Protein: CSGSLSLNTGELFF.

The chain combines TRBV7-9 with TRBJ2-7; 7 bases align to TRBD2. J was trimmed by 3 bases and V by 1 base; bases with no gene match: 6. CDR3 length: 15 amino acids. CDR1 and CDR2 from the germline V gene are SEHNR and FQNEAQ (reference sequence). CDR3 region: CASSLVSGNYYEQYF. The CDR3 DNA sequence: TGTGCCAGCAGCTTAGTAAGCGGGAACTACTACGAGCAGTACTTC.

In this sample, this clonotype turned up a few times. V usage is TRBV12-3 or TRBV12-4 and J usage is TRBJ2-1; D ambiguous. Trimming left V 3 bases short and J 6 bases short, with 6 bases between. CDR3 length: 12 amino acids. This CDR3 reads CASSFDFNEQFF. Here the CDR3 DNA reads TGTGCCAGCAGTTTTGACTTCAATGAGCAGTTCTTC.

V and J are TRBV20-1 and TRBJ2-1; D is ambiguous. From germline, CDR1 is DFQATT and CDR2 SNEGSKA (reference sequence). The ends were cut back, 6 bases at V and 0 bases at J, with 12 bases in the middle. The CDR3 sequence is 14 residues long. The CDR3 region is CSAREASSYNEQFF. CDR3 nucleotides: TGCAGTGCAAGGGAAGCGTCCTCCTACAATGAGCAGTTCTTC.

This clonotype was counted a few times. The V gene is TRBV4-1, the J gene TRBJ1-4, with 7 bases lining up with TRBD1. After removal of 5 bases from V and 4 bases from J, the junction contained 7 bases not matched to a gene. The germline CDR1 and CDR2 sequences are MGHRA and YSYEKL. The CDR3 sequence is 15 residues long. The CDR3: CASSETGQNNEKLFF. As DNA, the CDR3 is TGCGCCAGCAGCGAAACGGGACAGAATAATGAAAAACTGTTTTTT.

J is TRBJ2-1 and V is TRBV3-1, with TRBD1 matching over 8 bases. The germline gives CDR1 LGHDT, CDR2 YNNKEL (reference sequence). The CDR3 loop spans 20 amino acids. V gave up 1 base and J gave up 0 bases; unmatched junction bases: 14. CDR3 protein: CASSQVGVGQGLSSYNEQFF. Written as DNA, the CDR3 is TGTGCCAGCAGCCAAGTAGGGGTAGGACAGGGCTTGAGCTCCTACAATGAGCAGTTCTTC.

The chain is built from TRBV7-7 and TRBJ2-7; 9 nucleotides align to TRBD2. Looked up from germline, CDR1 is SSHAT and CDR2 is FNYEAQ (reference sequence). The CDR3 extends over 17 amino acids. The V gene end was trimmed by 2 bases and the J gene end by 7 bases; junction bases not matched to a gene: 15. CDR3 region: CASSLNEGAGGVNEQYF. The CDR3 DNA reads TGTGCCAGCAGCTTAAATGAAGGAGCGGGAGGAGTAAATGAGCAGTACTTC.

The chain employs TRBV7-2 and TRBJ1-1; tentative D call: TRBD1 (6 bases). V lost 4 bases and J 1 base, leaving 19 bases between the germline ends. This CDR3 has 17 amino acids. CDR1 SGHTA and CDR2 FQGNSA come from the germline V gene. CDR3: CASSSNHRVSRNTEAFF. CDR3 sequence (DNA): TGTGCCAGCAGCTCCAACCACAGGGTCAGTAGGAACACTGAAGCTTTCTTT.